The T cell receptor beta chain under discussion was sequenced for a study of blood T cell repertoires in COVID-19. Background on the study: T cells, B-cell-depleted T cells, or PBMCs provided the cDNA or gDNA that served as material.

The CDR3 has 14 amino acids. Trimming left V 5 bases short and J 6 bases short, with 14 bases between. CDR1 is SGHRS, CDR2 YFSETQ, per germline. As processed by the authors: Quantification of nucleated cells was approximated via reference gene primer amplification. Generated by immunoSEQ multiplex PCR, the TCRdb table keeps only in-frame clones and is missing some. For V, J and clone size, that table is used; D and trimming come from the DNA. The sample holds a few hundred thousand clones, around 81% seen once. The TCR comes from a woman in her 30s who had recovered from COVID-19. The chain combines TRBV5-1 with TRBJ1-4, with TRBD1 as a possible D gene (5 bases). Material for sequencing was peripheral blood. This chain's CDR3 is CASSLTTGYEKLFF. CDR3 coding DNA: TGCGCCAGCAGTCTTACTACAGGTTATGAAAAACTGTTTTTT.